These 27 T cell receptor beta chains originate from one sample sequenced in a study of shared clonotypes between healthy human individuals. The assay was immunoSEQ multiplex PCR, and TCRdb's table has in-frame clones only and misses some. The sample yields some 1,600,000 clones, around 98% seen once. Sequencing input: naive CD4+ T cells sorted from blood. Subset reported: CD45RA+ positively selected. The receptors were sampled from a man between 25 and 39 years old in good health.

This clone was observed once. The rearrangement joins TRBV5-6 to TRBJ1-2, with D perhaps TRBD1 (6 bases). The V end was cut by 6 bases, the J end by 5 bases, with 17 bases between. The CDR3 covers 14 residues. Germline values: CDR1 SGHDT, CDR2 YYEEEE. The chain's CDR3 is CASKNYRVTYGYTF. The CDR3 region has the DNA TGTGCCAGCAAAAACTACAGGGTAACTTATGGCTACACCTTC. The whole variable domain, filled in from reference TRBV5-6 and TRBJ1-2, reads DAGVTQSPTHLIKTRGQQVTLRCSPKSGHDTVSWYQQALGQGPQFIFQYYEEEERQRGNFPDRFSGHQFPNYSSELNVNALLLGDSALYLCASKNYRVTYGYTFGSGTRLTVV.

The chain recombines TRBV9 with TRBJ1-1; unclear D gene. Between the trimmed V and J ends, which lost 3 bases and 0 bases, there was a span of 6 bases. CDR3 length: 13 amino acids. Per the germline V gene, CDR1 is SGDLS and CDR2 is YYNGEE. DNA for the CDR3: TGTGCCAGCAGCGAGGCAATGAACACTGAAGCTTTCTTT. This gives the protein CASSEAMNTEAFF.

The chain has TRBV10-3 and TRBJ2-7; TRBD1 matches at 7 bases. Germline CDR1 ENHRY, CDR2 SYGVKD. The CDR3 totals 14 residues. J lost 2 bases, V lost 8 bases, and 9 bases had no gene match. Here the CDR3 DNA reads TGTGCCATCCTAGAGGACAGGTTTACCTACGAGCAGTACTTC. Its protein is CAILEDRFTYEQYF.

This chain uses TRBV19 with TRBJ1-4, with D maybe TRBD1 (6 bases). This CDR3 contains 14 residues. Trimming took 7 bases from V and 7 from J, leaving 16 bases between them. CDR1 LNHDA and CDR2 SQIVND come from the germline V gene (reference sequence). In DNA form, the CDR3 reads TGTGCCAGTAAGATAAATTGGGGGGCTGAAAAACTGTTTTTT. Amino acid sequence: CASKINWGAEKLFF.

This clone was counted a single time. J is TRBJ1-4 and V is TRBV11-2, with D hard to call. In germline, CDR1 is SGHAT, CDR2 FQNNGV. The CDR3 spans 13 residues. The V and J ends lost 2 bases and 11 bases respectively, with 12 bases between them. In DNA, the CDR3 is TGTGCCAGCAGCTTATCGCCCGACGCGAAACTGTTTTTT. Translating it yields CASSLSPDAKLFF. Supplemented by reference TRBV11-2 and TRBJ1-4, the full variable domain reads EAGVAQSPRYKIIEKRQSVAFWCNPISGHATLYWYQQILGQGPKLLIQFQNNGVVDDSQLPKDRFSAERLKGVDSTLKIQPAKLEDSAVYLCASSLSPDAKLFFGSGTQLSVL.

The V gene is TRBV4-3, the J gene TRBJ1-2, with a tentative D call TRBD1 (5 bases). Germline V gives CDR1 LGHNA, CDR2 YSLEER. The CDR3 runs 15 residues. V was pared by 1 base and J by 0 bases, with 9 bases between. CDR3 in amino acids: CASSQGDGTNYGYTF. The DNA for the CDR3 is TGCGCCAGCAGCCAAGGGGACGGGACTAACTATGGCTACACCTTC.

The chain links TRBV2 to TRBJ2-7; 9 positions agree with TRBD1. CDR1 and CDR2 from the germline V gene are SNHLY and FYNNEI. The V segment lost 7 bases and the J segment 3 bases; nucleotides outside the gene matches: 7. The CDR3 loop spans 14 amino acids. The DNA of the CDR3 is TGTGCCAGCACCCGAGGGGGACAGGGCTACGAGCAGTACTTC. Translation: CASTRGGQGYEQYF.

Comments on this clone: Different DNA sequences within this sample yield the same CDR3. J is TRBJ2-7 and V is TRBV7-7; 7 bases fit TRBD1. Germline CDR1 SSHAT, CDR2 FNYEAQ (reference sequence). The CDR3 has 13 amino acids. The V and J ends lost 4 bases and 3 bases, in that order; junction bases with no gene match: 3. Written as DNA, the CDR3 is TGTGCCAGCAGCTCGGGACAGAGCTACGAGCAGTACTTC. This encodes CASSSGQSYEQYF.

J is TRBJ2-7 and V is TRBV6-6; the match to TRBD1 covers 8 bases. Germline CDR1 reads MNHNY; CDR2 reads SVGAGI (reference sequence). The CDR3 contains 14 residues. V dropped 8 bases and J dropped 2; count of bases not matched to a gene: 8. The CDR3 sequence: CASEVTQGAYEQYF. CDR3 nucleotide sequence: TGTGCCAGCGAGGTTACACAGGGGGCCTACGAGCAGTACTTC.

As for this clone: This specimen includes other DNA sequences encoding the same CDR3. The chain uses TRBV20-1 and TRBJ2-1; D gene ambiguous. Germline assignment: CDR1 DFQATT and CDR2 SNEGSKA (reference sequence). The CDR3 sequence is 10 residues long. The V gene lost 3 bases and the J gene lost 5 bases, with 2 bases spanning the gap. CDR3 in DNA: TGCAGTGCTAGGGACAATGAGCAGTTCTTC. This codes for CSARDNEQFF.

The CDR3 bases are TGCGCCAGCAGCTTGGTCCCGAAGACGTGGGACACCGGGGAGCTGTTTTTT. Its protein product is CASSLVPKTWDTGELFF. V is TRBV5-1 and J is TRBJ2-2, with unresolved D. CDR1 and CDR2 (germline): SGHRS, YFSETQ. CDR3 length: 17 residues. Deletions cut 0 bases from V and 3 bases from J, with 15 bases between.

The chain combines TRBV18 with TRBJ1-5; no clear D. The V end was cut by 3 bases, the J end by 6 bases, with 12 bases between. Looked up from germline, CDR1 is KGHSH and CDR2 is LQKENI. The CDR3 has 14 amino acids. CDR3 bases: TGTGCCAGCTCACCTGAGGGAACGGGTCAGCCCCAGCATTTT. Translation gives CASSPEGTGQPQHF.

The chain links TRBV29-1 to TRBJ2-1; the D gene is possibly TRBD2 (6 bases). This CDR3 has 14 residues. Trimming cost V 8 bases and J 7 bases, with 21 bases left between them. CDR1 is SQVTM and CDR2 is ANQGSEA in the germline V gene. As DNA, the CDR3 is TGCAGCCTTAATAGCGGAGAAAATTGGAATGAGCAGTTCTTC. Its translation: CSLNSGENWNEQFF.

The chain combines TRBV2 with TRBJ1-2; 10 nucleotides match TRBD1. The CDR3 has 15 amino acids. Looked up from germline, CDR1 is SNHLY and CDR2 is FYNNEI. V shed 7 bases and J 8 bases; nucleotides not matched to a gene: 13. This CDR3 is CASTRERTGGAGYTF. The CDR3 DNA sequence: TGTGCCAGCACTAGGGAAAGGACAGGGGGGGCCGGCTACACCTTC.

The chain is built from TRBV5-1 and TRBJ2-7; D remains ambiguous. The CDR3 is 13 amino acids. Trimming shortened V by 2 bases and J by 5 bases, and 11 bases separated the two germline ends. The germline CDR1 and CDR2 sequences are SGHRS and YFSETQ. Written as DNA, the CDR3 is TGCGCCAGCAGCTTCCAGTCCGGACACGAGCAGTACTTC. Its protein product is CASSFQSGHEQYF. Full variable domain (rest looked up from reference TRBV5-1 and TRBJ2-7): KAGVTQTPRYLIKTRGQQVTLSCSPISGHRSVSWYQQTPGQGLQFLFEYFSETQRNKGNFPGRFSGRQFSNSRSEMNVSTLELGDSALYLCASSFQSGHEQYFGPGTRLTVT.

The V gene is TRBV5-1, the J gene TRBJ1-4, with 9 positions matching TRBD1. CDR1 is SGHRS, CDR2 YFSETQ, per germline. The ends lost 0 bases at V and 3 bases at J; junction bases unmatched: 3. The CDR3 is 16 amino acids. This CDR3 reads CASSLAGTGPNEKLFF. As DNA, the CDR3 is TGCGCCAGCAGCTTGGCCGGGACAGGGCCTAATGAAAAACTGTTTTTT.

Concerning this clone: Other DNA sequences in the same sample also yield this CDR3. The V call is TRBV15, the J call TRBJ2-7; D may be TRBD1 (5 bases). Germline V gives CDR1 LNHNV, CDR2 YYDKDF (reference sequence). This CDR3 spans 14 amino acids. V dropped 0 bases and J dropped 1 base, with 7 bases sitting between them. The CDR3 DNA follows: TGTGCCACCAGCAGAGAGGCAGGGTCCTACGAGCAGTACTTC. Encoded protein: CATSREAGSYEQYF.

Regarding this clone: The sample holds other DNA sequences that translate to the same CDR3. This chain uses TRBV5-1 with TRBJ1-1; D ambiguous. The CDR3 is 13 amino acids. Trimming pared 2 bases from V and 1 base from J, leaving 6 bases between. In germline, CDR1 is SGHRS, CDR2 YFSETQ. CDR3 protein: CASSFPGNTEAFF. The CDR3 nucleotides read TGCGCCAGCAGCTTTCCCGGGAACACTGAAGCTTTCTTT.

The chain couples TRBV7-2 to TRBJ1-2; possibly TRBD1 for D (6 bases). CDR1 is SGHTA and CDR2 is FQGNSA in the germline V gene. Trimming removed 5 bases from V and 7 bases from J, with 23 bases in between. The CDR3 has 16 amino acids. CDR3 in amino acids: CASSPQATGTRPGYTF. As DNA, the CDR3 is TGTGCCAGCAGCCCACAGGCTACAGGGACCCGACCTGGCTACACCTTC.

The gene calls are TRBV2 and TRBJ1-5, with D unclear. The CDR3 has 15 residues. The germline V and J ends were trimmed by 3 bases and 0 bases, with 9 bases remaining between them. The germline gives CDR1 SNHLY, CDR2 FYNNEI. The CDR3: CASSEGSHSNQPQHF. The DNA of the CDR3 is TGTGCCAGCAGTGAGGGTTCTCATAGCAATCAGCCCCAGCATTTT. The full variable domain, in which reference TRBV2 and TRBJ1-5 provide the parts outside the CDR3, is EPEVTQTPSHQVTQMGQEVILRCVPISNHLYFYWYRQILGQKVEFLVSFYNNEISEKSEIFDDQFSVERPDGSNFTLKIRSTKLEDSAMYFCASSEGSHSNQPQHFGDGTRLSIL.

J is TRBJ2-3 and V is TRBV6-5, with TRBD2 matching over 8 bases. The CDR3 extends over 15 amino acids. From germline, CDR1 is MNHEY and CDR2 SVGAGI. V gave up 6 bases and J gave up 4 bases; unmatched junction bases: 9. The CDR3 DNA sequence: TGTGCCAGCAGGCAGGGTAGCGGGACTCCAGATACGCAGTATTTT. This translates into CASRQGSGTPDTQYF.

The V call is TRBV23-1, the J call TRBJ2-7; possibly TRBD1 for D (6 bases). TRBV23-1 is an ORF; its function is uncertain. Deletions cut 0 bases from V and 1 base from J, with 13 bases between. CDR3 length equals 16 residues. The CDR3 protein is CASSQSRQDKSYEQYF. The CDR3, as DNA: TGCGCCAGCAGTCAATCTCGACAGGATAAATCCTACGAGCAGTACTTC.

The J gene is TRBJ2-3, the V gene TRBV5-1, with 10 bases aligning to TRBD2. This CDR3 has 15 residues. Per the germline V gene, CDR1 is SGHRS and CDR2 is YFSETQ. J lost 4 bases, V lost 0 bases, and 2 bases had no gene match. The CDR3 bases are TGCGCCAGCAGCTTGGCTAGCGGGAGCTCAGATACGCAGTATTTT. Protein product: CASSLASGSSDTQYF.

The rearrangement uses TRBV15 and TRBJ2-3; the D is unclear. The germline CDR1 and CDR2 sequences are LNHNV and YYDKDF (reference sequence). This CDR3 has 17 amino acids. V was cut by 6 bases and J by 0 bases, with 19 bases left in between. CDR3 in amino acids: CATRNKESWYSTDTQYF. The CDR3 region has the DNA TGTGCCACCAGGAATAAGGAGTCATGGTATAGCACAGATACGCAGTATTTT.

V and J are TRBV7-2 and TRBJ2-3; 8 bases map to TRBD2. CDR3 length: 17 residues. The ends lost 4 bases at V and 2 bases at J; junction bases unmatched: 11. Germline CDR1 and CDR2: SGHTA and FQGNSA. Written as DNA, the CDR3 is TGTGCCAGCAGCTACTTAGGACGAGCGGGAGTCACAGATACGCAGTATTTT. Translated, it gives CASSYLGRAGVTDTQYF.

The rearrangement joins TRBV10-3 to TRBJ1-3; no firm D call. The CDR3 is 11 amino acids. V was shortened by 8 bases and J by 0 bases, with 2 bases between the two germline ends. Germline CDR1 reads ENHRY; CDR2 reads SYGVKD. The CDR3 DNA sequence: TGTGCCATCTACTCTGGAAACACCATATATTTT. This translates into CAIYSGNTIYF.

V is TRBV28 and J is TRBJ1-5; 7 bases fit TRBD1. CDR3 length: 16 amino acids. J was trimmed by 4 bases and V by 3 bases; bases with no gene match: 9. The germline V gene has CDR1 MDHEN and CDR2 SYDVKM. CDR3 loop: CASSLEQGLGNQPQHF. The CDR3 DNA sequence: TGTGCCAGCAGTTTGGAACAGGGGTTAGGTAATCAGCCCCAGCATTTT.